This TCR beta chain derives from a study of T cells in tuberculosis. Study summary: CD1B tetramers identified T cells specific for mycobacterial lipid GMM.

The CDR3 loop spans 14 amino acids. The V gene lost 6 bases and the J gene lost 5 bases, with 14 bases spanning the gap. Germline CDR1 is KGHSH and CDR2 is LQKENI. Findings and limits, study-wide: Selection depended on which cryopreserved specimens were available. GEM motif frequencies gave 70% accuracy; the GMM repertoire gave roughly 90%. Smaller alpha distances in active tuberculosis partly reflected shorter CDR3-alpha lengths.

About this clone itself: Its antigen is as yet unknown.

Profiled with immunoSEQ multiplex PCR; TCRdb holds only in-frame clones, not every one. This table holds roughly 45,000 clones, approximately 94% found once. The J gene is TRBJ1-5, the V gene TRBV18; D remains ambiguous. This sequence originates from a donor aged 5-35 years with latent tuberculosis or without tuberculosis infection. Some clones in this sample may be carry-over from other donors' samples. The sequenced material came from PBMCs. Here the CDR3 reads CASSLEQIDQPQHF. DNA of the CDR3: TGTGCCAGCTCCTTAGAACAGATCGATCAGCCCCAGCATTTT.